The present TCR beta chain was sequenced within a study of T cells after yellow fever vaccination. Study-level points and caveats: Peaking faster, on day 5 versus 15, the secondary response was nonetheless weaker.

TCRdb fed the 5' RACE reads into MiXCR, producing one record per CDR3 protein. The table includes 300,000 or so distinct CDR3 sequences, around 7% detected once. This CDR3 has 15 amino acids. V dropped 5 bases and J dropped 7 bases, with 17 bases sitting between them. Germline V gene data show CDR1 as MNHNS and CDR2 as SASEGT. Remarks on this clonotype: Its antigen is unidentified.

Sequencing used PBMCs, obtained about 49 days after the first yellow fever vaccination. The V call is TRBV6-1, the J call TRBJ1-4; D remains unclear. This clonotype originated in a man between 18 and 29 years old who received the YFV17D yellow fever vaccine. CDR3 DNA sequence: TGTGCCAGCAGTCCCCGGGTTGATCGGCTTGAAAAACTGTTTTTT. Its translation: CASSPRVDRLEKLFF.